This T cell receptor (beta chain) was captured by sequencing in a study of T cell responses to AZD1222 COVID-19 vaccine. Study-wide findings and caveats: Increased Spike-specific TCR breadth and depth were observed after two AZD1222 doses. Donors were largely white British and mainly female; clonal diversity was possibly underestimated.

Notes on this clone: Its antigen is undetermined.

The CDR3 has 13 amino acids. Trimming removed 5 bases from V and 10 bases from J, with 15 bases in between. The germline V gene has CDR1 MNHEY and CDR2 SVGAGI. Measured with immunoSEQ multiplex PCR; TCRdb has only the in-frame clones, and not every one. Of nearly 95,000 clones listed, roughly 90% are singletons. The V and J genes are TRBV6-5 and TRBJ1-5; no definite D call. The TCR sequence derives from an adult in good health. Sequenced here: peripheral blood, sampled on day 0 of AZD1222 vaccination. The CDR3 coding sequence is TGTGCCAGCAGTCTGGACCGGCTACGTCCCCAGCATTTT. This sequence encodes CASSLDRLRPQHF.